A selection of T cell receptor beta chains follows, all from one sample in a study of blood T cell repertoires in COVID-19. The table came from immunoSEQ multiplex PCR; TCRdb's copy has only in-frame clones and leaves some out. This sample has about 94,000 clones, with approximately 80% found just once. Material for sequencing was peripheral blood. Receptors were obtained from a human donor in a cohort sampled during active COVID-19. CDR3s include the opening cysteine and the closing phenylalanine or tryptophan. Rows may omit the clone size; those that give it use once, few, many or a size class.

cdr3_aa: CASRLNPGLAGGGSYEQYF; clone_size: -; cdr3_length: 19; j_call: TRBJ2-7; v_call: TRBV7-3
cdr3_aa: CASSPLGVRVYGYTF; clone_size: -; cdr3_length: 15; j_call: TRBJ1-2; v_call: TRBV5-1
cdr3_aa: CASSFGQASGANVLTF; clone_size: once; cdr3_length: 16; j_call: TRBJ2-6; v_call: TRBV5-4
cdr3_aa: CSAQGGAEAFF; clone_size: -; cdr3_length: 11; j_call: TRBJ1-1; v_call: TRBV20-1
cdr3_aa: CASSVEAGSPLHF; clone_size: -; cdr3_length: 13; j_call: TRBJ1-6; v_call: TRBV5-1
cdr3_aa: CASSPGHNTEAFF; clone_size: once; cdr3_length: 13; j_call: TRBJ1-1; v_call: TRBV5-6
cdr3_aa: CASSLLRYNEQFF; clone_size: -; cdr3_length: 13; j_call: TRBJ2-1; v_call: TRBV12-3/TRBV12-4
cdr3_aa: CASSKGGWTGELFF; clone_size: -; cdr3_length: 14; j_call: TRBJ2-2; v_call: TRBV27
cdr3_aa: CASSNPRGVHEQYF; clone_size: -; cdr3_length: 14; j_call: TRBJ2-7; v_call: TRBV6-5
cdr3_aa: CASSSGTGETQYF; clone_size: few; cdr3_length: 13; j_call: TRBJ2-5; v_call: TRBV7-3
cdr3_aa: CAWTNLDSDRYEQYF; clone_size: -; cdr3_length: 15; j_call: TRBJ2-7; v_call: TRBV30
cdr3_aa: CASSLRGGNSPLHF; clone_size: few; cdr3_length: 14; j_call: TRBJ1-6; v_call: TRBV9
cdr3_aa: CASSRGFLEYF; clone_size: -; cdr3_length: 11; j_call: TRBJ2-7; v_call: TRBV2
cdr3_aa: CASSRDRGYEQYF; clone_size: few; cdr3_length: 13; j_call: TRBJ2-7; v_call: TRBV7-3
cdr3_aa: CASSGGGGEQETQYF; clone_size: -; cdr3_length: 15; j_call: TRBJ2-5; v_call: TRBV7-2
cdr3_aa: CASTLSAWDTQYF; clone_size: -; cdr3_length: 13; j_call: TRBJ2-3; v_call: TRBV7-2
cdr3_aa: CASSQDEAGVTYEQYF; clone_size: -; cdr3_length: 16; j_call: TRBJ2-7; v_call: TRBV4-3
cdr3_aa: CASSLALAGSNEQFF; clone_size: few; cdr3_length: 15; j_call: TRBJ2-1; v_call: TRBV7-6
cdr3_aa: CASSSGLAGGTSSYEQYF; clone_size: -; cdr3_length: 18; j_call: TRBJ2-7; v_call: TRBV7-2
cdr3_aa: CSVTTGATDTQYF; clone_size: -; cdr3_length: 13; j_call: TRBJ2-3; v_call: TRBV29-1
cdr3_aa: CASSRDNWGTEAFF; clone_size: -; cdr3_length: 14; j_call: TRBJ1-1; v_call: TRBV7-3
cdr3_aa: CASSLETGREQYF; clone_size: once; cdr3_length: 13; j_call: TRBJ2-7; v_call: TRBV5-1
cdr3_aa: CASSLGGTGVGNEQFF; clone_size: few; cdr3_length: 16; j_call: TRBJ2-1; v_call: TRBV5-1
cdr3_aa: CASSEASQGVATNEKLFF; clone_size: -; cdr3_length: 18; j_call: TRBJ1-4; v_call: TRBV6-1
cdr3_aa: CASSFAGSSYEQYF; clone_size: -; cdr3_length: 14; j_call: TRBJ2-7; v_call: TRBV11-2
cdr3_aa: CASRKGLAPTSTDTQYF; clone_size: -; cdr3_length: 17; j_call: TRBJ2-3; v_call: TRBV2
cdr3_aa: CASRVQGRVNEQFF; clone_size: -; cdr3_length: 14; j_call: TRBJ2-1; v_call: TRBV28
cdr3_aa: CASSYRGTTNEKLFF; clone_size: -; cdr3_length: 15; j_call: TRBJ1-4; v_call: TRBV9
cdr3_aa: CASSHTRLAGNNEQFF; clone_size: -; cdr3_length: 16; j_call: TRBJ2-1; v_call: TRBV18
cdr3_aa: CASSSGLAGLNEQFF; clone_size: few; cdr3_length: 15; j_call: TRBJ2-1; v_call: TRBV5-4
cdr3_aa: CASSKVGGGLDEQFF; clone_size: -; cdr3_length: 15; j_call: TRBJ2-1; v_call: TRBV21-1
cdr3_aa: CASSLSRLAGVTGELFF; clone_size: -; cdr3_length: 17; j_call: TRBJ2-2; v_call: TRBV5-5
cdr3_aa: CASTSPRGSSYEQYF; clone_size: -; cdr3_length: 15; j_call: TRBJ2-7; v_call: TRBV28
cdr3_aa: CASSYSIYSYTQYF; clone_size: -; cdr3_length: 14; j_call: TRBJ2-3; v_call: TRBV6-6
cdr3_aa: CASSLGAESYNEQFF; clone_size: once; cdr3_length: 15; j_call: TRBJ2-1; v_call: TRBV11-2
cdr3_aa: CASSRVAGGKNTEAFF; clone_size: few; cdr3_length: 16; j_call: TRBJ1-1; v_call: TRBV18